This T cell receptor (beta chain) was captured in a study of blood T cell repertoires in COVID-19. Overall study context: Samples taken during acute and convalescent COVID-19 were collected in the United States, Italy and Spain. T cells, B-cell-depleted T cells, or PBMCs provided the cDNA or gDNA that served as material.

Trimming shortened V by 0 bases and J by 2 bases, and 8 bases separated the two germline ends. The CDR3 loop spans 15 amino acids. From germline, CDR1 is LGHNA and CDR2 YNFKEQ. Per the study methods: Estimation of nucleated cell counts was performed using reference gene primer amplification. Clones were read by immunoSEQ multiplex PCR, and TCRdb kept only the in-frame ones, dropping some. For V, J and clone size, that table is used; D and trimming come from the DNA. The sample shows 55,000 to 65,000 clones, 79% of them seen only once. The sample taken for sequencing was peripheral blood. The V gene is TRBV4-2, the J gene TRBJ1-3; D possibly corresponds to TRBD1 (5 bases). The clonotype comes from a man aged 55 to 70 with acute or convalescent COVID-19. Here the CDR3 reads CASSQDWGAGNTIYF. The DNA of the CDR3 is TGTGCCAGCAGCCAAGATTGGGGGGCTGGAAACACCATATATTTT.